What follows are 3 T cell receptor beta chains derived from one specimen sequenced in a study of blood T cell repertoires in COVID-19. The protocol was immunoSEQ multiplex PCR, while the TCRdb copy is restricted to in-frame clones and leaves out a portion. The sample shows roughly 380,000 clones, approximately 90% of them seen only once. Specimen: peripheral blood. These receptors all come from a woman aged 35 to 49 with COVID-19, enrolled during active disease.

The V and J genes are TRBV5-6 and TRBJ1-1; D call uncertain. V was trimmed by 1 base and J by 1 base, leaving 11 bases between them. Germline CDR1 is SGHDT and CDR2 is YYEEEE. This CDR3 has 15 residues. The CDR3 here is CASSLSRVGNTEAFF. As DNA, the CDR3 is TGTGCCAGCAGCTTGAGTCGGGTCGGGAACACTGAAGCTTTCTTT.

The gene calls are TRBV6-5 and TRBJ2-2; 11 bases agree with TRBD2. The CDR3 is made up of 15 amino acids. In germline, CDR1 is MNHEY, CDR2 SVGAGI. After removal of 7 bases from V and 7 bases from J, the junction contained 8 bases not matched to a gene. The chain's CDR3 is CASIRSGRGDGELFF. DNA for the CDR3: TGTGCCAGCATTCGTAGCGGGAGGGGGGACGGGGAGCTGTTTTTT.

This clone has only one observation. The chain recombines TRBV29-1 with TRBJ2-5; perhaps TRBD1 as D (6 bases). The CDR3 covers 13 residues. V was pared by 2 bases and J by 5 bases, with 12 bases between. Germline V gene lookup returns CDR1 SQVTM and CDR2 ANQGSEA. This chain's CDR3 is CSVERDTGETQYF. For the CDR3, the DNA is TGCAGCGTTGAACGGGACACAGGGGAGACCCAGTACTTC. Looking up the rest from reference TRBV29-1 and TRBJ2-5 gives the full variable domain: SAVISQKPSRDICQRGTSLTIQCQVDSQVTMMFWYRQQPGQSLTLIATANQGSEATYESGFVIDKFPISRPNLTFSTLTVSNMSPEDSSIYLCSVERDTGETQYFGPGTRLLVL.